Below, one T cell receptor (beta chain) is given with its context. No antigen is known for it. The sample comes from a study of a mutant IDH1 vaccine in newly diagnosed glioma. Overall study context: First vaccine doses came 4-6 weeks after radiotherapy alone, or with temozolomide cycles.

The time point was: week 35, safety follow-up. Topical imiquimod was applied with each vaccine dose, which held 300 ug of mutant IDH1 20-mer peptide. Patients came in for eight vaccinations, in weeks 1, 3, 5, 7, 11, 15, 19 and 23. TCRdb's table, derived via immunoSEQ multiplex PCR, lists solely in-frame clones and lacks some. The data hold tens of thousands of clones, with approximately 81% observed a single time. Study-level points and caveats: The occurrence of vaccine-induced immune responses was seen in around 92% of patients. Pseudoprogression appeared independent of alterations in top peripheral clonotypes.

This TCR came from a man under 40 with glioma. The starting material was PBMCs, obtained from a glioma patient whose treatment included an IDH1 peptide vaccine.

The chain's CDR3 is CASSPGDRGLADTQYF. The CDR3 nucleotides read TGTGCCAGCTCACCAGGGGACAGGGGGCTCGCAGATACGCAGTATTTT. The V and J genes are TRBV18 and TRBJ2-3, with 12 bases that match TRBD1. The CDR3 has 16 amino acids. Germline CDR1 reads KGHSH; CDR2 reads LQKENI. V dropped 2 bases and J dropped 4; count of bases not matched to a gene: 4.